The rows below give T cell receptor beta chains drawn from one sample of a study of CD8 T cells in Susac syndrome. TCRdb analysed the immunoSEQ multiplex PCR reads with MiXCR anew, one entry per CDR3 protein. The sample comprises 100,000 to 150,000 distinct CDR3 sequences, about 95% of which are singletons, and about 0.2% rests with the top ten. Sequenced sample: CD8+ T cells from PBMCs. Receptors originate from a human donor with Susac syndrome. CDR3s include the opening cysteine and the closing phenylalanine or tryptophan. Fields, in order: D gene, clone size, J gene, V gene, CDR3 protein, CDR3 DNA. The D gene is left open where the match is weak. A row's size may be missing; if present it is once, few, many or a size class.

TRBD2 NA TRBJ2-2 TRBV12-3/TRBV12-4 CASRTSGSIRELFF TGTGCCTCCCGGACTAGCGGCTCTATCCGGGAGCTGTTTTTT
NA NA TRBJ2-7 TRBV4-1 CASSSLPESSYEQYF TGCGCCAGCAGCTCCCTCCCCGAGAGCTCCTACGAGCAGTACTTC
NA NA TRBJ1-5 TRBV30 CAWSAGWAQPQHF TGTGCCTGGAGTGCAGGGTGGGCGCAGCCCCAGCATTTT
NA NA TRBJ2-1 TRBV6-2/TRBV6-3 CASSYFTVNEQFF TGTGCCAGCAGTTACTTTACCGTGAATGAGCAGTTCTTC
NA NA TRBJ1-2 TRBV23-1 CASSPPTRPYGYTF TGCGCCAGCAGTCCGCCGACAAGGCCCTATGGCTACACCTTC
NA NA TRBJ2-2 TRBV7-3 CASSSPPGELFF TGTGCCAGCAGTTCGCCCCCCGGGGAGCTGTTTTTT
NA NA TRBJ2-7 TRBV5-1 CASSLVTEGIGYEQYF TGCGCCAGCAGCTTGGTTACGGAGGGCATCGGCTACGAGCAGTACTTC
NA NA TRBJ1-1 TRBV27 CAASGTGNTEAFF TGTGCCGCAAGTGGGACGGGGAACACTGAAGCTTTCTTT
NA NA TRBJ1-2 TRBV13 CASSSTRGDYGYTF TGTGCCAGCAGCTCTACCCGGGGTGACTATGGCTACACCTTC
NA NA TRBJ2-1 TRBV12-3/TRBV12-4 CASSSGNLGNEQFF TGTGCCAGCAGTTCGGGGAATTTAGGCAATGAGCAGTTCTTC
NA NA TRBJ2-1 TRBV12-3/TRBV12-4 CASSRSPPGPLSNEQFF TGTGCCAGCAGTCGATCCCCACCAGGCCCCCTCTCCAATGAGCAGTTCTTC
NA NA TRBJ1-1 TRBV5-6 CASSLSYAGLALDGTVNTEAFF TGTGCCAGCAGCTTGTCCTACGCAGGGTTGGCCCTTGACGGCACCGTAAACACTGAAGCTTTCTTT
TRBD1 NA TRBJ1-1 TRBV7-9 CASRFRDSHEAFF TGTGCCAGCAGGTTCCGGGACAGTCATGAAGCTTTCTTT
NA NA TRBJ2-5 TRBV2 CASSAGEETQYF TGTGCCAGCAGTGCGGGGGAAGAGACCCAGTACTTC
NA NA TRBJ1-1 TRBV7-3 CASSLTGTDHTEAFF TGTGCCAGCAGCTTAACAGGGACGGACCACACTGAAGCTTTCTTT
NA NA TRBJ2-2 TRBV7-9 CASSAQGTGELFF TGTGCCAGCAGCGCACAGGGAACCGGGGAGCTGTTTTTT
TRBD2 NA TRBJ2-4 TRBV6-5 CASSYREGQGIQYF TGTGCCAGCAGTTACAGGGAGGGCCAGGGCATTCAGTACTTC
NA NA TRBJ1-1 TRBV18 CASSPPPGGLTEAFF TGTGCCAGCTCACCACCCCCGGGGGGGCTCACTGAAGCTTTCTTT
NA NA TRBJ2-7 TRBV6-2/TRBV6-3 CASSYRLGPAYEQYF TGTGCCAGCAGTTACCGTTTGGGGCCTGCCTACGAGCAGTACTTC
NA NA TRBJ2-5 TRBV3-1 CASSQGTWGQETQYF TGTGCCAGCAGCCAAGGGACGTGGGGCCAAGAGACCCAGTACTTC
NA NA TRBJ2-1 TRBV4-1 CASSPWGDWTYNEQFF TGCGCCAGCAGCCCGTGGGGGGACTGGACCTACAATGAGCAGTTCTTC
NA NA TRBJ2-7 TRBV12-5 CASGLVGGREQYF TGTGCTAGTGGTTTGGTTGGGGGGCGCGAGCAGTACTTC
NA NA TRBJ2-4 TRBV2 CASSLVRHIQYF TGTGCCAGCAGCCTCGTACGACACATTCAGTACTTC
NA NA TRBJ2-1 TRBV6-2/TRBV6-3 CASSFLGAKDNEQFF TGTGCCAGCAGTTTCTTGGGGGCGAAGGATAATGAGCAGTTCTTC
NA NA TRBJ2-7 TRBV14 CASSQVPAVGYEQYF TGTGCCAGCAGCCAAGTACCAGCAGTCGGCTACGAGCAGTACTTC
TRBD2 once TRBJ2-7 TRBV7-8 CASSLVAGGDEQYF TGTGCCAGCAGCTTAGTAGCGGGAGGGGACGAGCAGTACTTC
NA NA TRBJ2-7 TRBV16 CASSHPPQGSEQYF TGTGCCAGCAGCCACCCCCCGCAGGGGAGCGAGCAGTACTTC
TRBD1 NA TRBJ1-2 TRBV7-9 CASSLGDRGQGYGYTF TGTGCCAGCAGCCTAGGGGACAGGGGGCAAGGCTATGGCTACACCTTC
TRBD1 once TRBJ1-5 TRBV27 CASSRQGGNQPQHF TGTGCCAGCAGTAGACAGGGGGGCAATCAGCCCCAGCATTTT
NA NA TRBJ2-1 TRBV4-1 CASSQGDPSSYNEQFF TGCGCCAGCAGCCAAGGCGATCCCAGCTCCTACAATGAGCAGTTCTTC
NA NA TRBJ1-2 TRBV6-5 CASSYERGTSLLSYGYTF TGTGCCAGCAGTTACGAAAGGGGGACCTCGCTGTTGAGCTATGGCTACACCTTC
NA NA TRBJ1-1 TRBV7-9 CASSLVADNTEAFF TGTGCCAGCAGCTTAGTCGCGGATAACACTGAAGCTTTCTTT
NA NA TRBJ2-7 TRBV7-9 CASSPRPTGGYEQYF TGTGCCAGCAGCCCCCGACCGACAGGCGGCTACGAGCAGTACTTC
NA NA TRBJ2-5 TRBV6-5 CASSYLGLGEETQYF TGTGCCAGCAGTTACTTGGGACTGGGGGAAGAGACCCAGTACTTC
TRBD2 NA TRBJ2-2 TRBV19 CASSMTSSGRFGTGELFF TGTGCCAGTAGTATGACTAGTAGCGGGAGGTTTGGCACCGGGGAGCTGTTTTTT
NA once TRBJ2-6 TRBV6-4 CASSERDSSGANVLTF TGTGCCAGCAGTGAAAGGGATTCCTCTGGGGCCAACGTCCTGACTTTC
TRBD2 NA TRBJ2-7 TRBV4-3 CASSQERSLAGPEQYF TGCGCCAGCAGCCAAGAGAGGTCGCTAGCGGGACCCGAGCAGTACTTC
NA once TRBJ2-1 TRBV24-1 CATKDSGLLIYNEQFF TGTGCCACCAAAGACAGTGGGCTGCTAATCTACAATGAGCAGTTCTTC
TRBD2 NA TRBJ2-2 TRBV12-3/TRBV12-4 CASTWTRDFHTGELFF TGTGCCAGCACCTGGACTAGGGACTTTCACACCGGGGAGCTGTTTTTT
TRBD1 few TRBJ2-7 TRBV29-1 CSVEGQGYEQYF TGCAGCGTTGAAGGACAGGGTTACGAGCAGTACTTC
NA NA TRBJ2-1 TRBV4-2 CASSQDRGTSSSYNEQFF TGTGCCAGCAGCCAAGATCGCGGGACTTCCAGCTCCTACAATGAGCAGTTCTTC
NA NA TRBJ1-1 TRBV29-1 CSAEDGTNTEAFF TGCAGCGCCGAGGACGGGACGAACACTGAAGCTTTCTTT
NA NA TRBJ1-2 TRBV24-1 CATSDWAGEGYTF TGTGCCACCAGTGATTGGGCAGGGGAAGGCTACACCTTC
TRBD2 NA TRBJ2-2 TRBV12-3/TRBV12-4 CASSHYGGAGGELFF TGTGCCAGCAGCCACTACGGGGGGGCTGGCGGGGAGCTGTTTTTT
NA NA TRBJ1-2 TRBV3-1 CASSSSDSMYGYTF TGTGCCAGCAGCTCATCGGACAGCATGTATGGCTACACCTTC